The sequence of this T cell receptor beta chain was determined in a study of long-term antiretroviral therapy in people with HIV. At survey level, the immunoSEQ assay was run in its v3.0 version. Using immunoSEQ multiplex PCR, the repertoire was profiled, and TCRdb retains in-frame clones only, with some absent. The table has fewer than 30,000 clones, about 88% seen once; the top ten hold approximately 4.6%. With regard to this clone: Its antigen is currently unknown.

Notes on the study in general: Clonotypes expanded prior to ART showed repertoire dominance at all sampled time points.

The germline V gene has CDR1 MNHNS and CDR2 SASEGT. The CDR3 sequence is 14 residues long. After removal of 4 bases from V and 5 bases from J, the junction contained 0 bases not matched to a gene. In each sample, roughly 1-11 million cryopreserved PBMC were present before DNA extraction. This clonotype originated in a man aged 40-50 years with HIV. The sequenced sample was unsorted PBMCs, obtained roughly 2.7 years after starting antiretroviral therapy. The chain combines TRBV6-1 with TRBJ1-6; TRBD1 aligns across 9 bases. The CDR3 region has the DNA TGTGCCAGCAGTGGGACAGGGGATAATTCACCCCTCCACTTT. Protein sequence: CASSGTGDNSPLHF.